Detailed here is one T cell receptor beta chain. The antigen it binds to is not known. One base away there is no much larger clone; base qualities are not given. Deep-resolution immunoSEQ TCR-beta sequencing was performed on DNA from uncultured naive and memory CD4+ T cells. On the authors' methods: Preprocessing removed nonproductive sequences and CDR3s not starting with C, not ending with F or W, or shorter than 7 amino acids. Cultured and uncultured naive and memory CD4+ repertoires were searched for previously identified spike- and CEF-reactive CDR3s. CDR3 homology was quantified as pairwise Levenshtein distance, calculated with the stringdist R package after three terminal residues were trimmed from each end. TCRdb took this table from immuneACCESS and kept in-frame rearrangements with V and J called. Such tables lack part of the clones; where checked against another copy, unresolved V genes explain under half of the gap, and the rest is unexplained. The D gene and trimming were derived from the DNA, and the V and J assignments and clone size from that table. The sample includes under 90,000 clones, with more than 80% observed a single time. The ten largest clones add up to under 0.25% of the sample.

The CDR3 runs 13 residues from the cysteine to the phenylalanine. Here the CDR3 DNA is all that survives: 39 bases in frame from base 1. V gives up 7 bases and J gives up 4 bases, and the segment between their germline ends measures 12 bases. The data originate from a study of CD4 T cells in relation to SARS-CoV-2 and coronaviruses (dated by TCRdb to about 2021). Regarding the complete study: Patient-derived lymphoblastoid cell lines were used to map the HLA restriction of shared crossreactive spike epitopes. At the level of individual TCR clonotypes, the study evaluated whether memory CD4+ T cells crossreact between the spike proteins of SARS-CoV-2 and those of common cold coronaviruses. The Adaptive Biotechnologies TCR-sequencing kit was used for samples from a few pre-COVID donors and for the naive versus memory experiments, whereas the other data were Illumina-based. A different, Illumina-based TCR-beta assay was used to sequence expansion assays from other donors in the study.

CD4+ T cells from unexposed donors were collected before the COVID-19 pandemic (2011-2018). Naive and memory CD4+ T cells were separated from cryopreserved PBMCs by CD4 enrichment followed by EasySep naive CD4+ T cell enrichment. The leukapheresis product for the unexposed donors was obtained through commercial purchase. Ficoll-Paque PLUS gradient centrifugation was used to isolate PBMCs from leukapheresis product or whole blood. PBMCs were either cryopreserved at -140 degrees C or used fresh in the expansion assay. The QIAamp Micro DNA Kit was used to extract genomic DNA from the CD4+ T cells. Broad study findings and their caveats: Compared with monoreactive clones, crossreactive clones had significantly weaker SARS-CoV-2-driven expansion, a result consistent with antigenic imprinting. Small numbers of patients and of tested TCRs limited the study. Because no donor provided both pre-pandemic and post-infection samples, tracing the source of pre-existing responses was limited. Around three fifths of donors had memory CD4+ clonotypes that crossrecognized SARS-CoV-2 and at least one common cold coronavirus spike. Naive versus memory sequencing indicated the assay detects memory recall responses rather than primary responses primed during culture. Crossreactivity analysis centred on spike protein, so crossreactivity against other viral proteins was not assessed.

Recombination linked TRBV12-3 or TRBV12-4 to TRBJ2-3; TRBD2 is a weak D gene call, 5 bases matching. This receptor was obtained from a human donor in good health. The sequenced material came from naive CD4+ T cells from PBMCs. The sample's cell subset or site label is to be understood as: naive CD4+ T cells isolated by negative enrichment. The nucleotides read TGTGCCAGCACCGCGGGTTCACCAGATACGCAGTATTTT. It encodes CASTAGSPDTQYF.